Detailed here is one T cell receptor (beta chain). The missing CDR3 end, 3 residues past where the read stops, is filled in from the germline J gene. Trimming stripped 6 bases from V and 7 bases from J, with 10 bases between. The CDR3 extends over 12 amino acids. Clones were sequenced by immunoSEQ multiplex PCR, and TCRdb holds only the in-frame ones, with some missing. This repertoire includes 35,000 to 45,000 clones. This sample is part of a study of T cells in women clearing cervical HPV infection. Sequencing was carried out using blood buffy coat. The clonotype originates from a woman between 18 and 70 years old with a cervical HPV16 infection that either progressed to CIN3+ or cleared (not recorded which). The chain uses TRBV12-3 or TRBV12-4 and TRBJ2-1, with D possibly being TRBD1 (5 bases). The CDR3 protein is CASSPRVNEQFF. The part of the CDR3 DNA that was read is TGTGCCAGCAGCCCCAGGGTAAATGAG.